This T cell receptor beta chain comes out of a study of identical twins. TCRdb itself ran the 5' RACE reads through MiXCR, one entry per CDR3 protein. Of approximately 1.8 million distinct CDR3 sequences in the sample, less than 35% were seen once. The study's findings and limits: These conclusions were based on statistical analysis (cross-sectional, not following the same donors). The presence of invariant MAIT and iNKT cells could partly confound analyses of zero-insertion sequences.

There are 18 residues in the CDR3. This clonotype has only a few counts. Its matching antigen is unknown. This rearrangement joins TRBV21-1 to TRBJ1-5. TRBV21-1 is reported as a pseudogene. This clonotype was sampled from a newborn girl in good health. The sample was cord blood. CDR3 DNA sequence: TGTGCCAGCAGCAAAGAGAGTCTAGGGGGAATACGCAATCAGCCCCAGCATTTT. Protein product: CASSKESLGGIRNQPQHF.